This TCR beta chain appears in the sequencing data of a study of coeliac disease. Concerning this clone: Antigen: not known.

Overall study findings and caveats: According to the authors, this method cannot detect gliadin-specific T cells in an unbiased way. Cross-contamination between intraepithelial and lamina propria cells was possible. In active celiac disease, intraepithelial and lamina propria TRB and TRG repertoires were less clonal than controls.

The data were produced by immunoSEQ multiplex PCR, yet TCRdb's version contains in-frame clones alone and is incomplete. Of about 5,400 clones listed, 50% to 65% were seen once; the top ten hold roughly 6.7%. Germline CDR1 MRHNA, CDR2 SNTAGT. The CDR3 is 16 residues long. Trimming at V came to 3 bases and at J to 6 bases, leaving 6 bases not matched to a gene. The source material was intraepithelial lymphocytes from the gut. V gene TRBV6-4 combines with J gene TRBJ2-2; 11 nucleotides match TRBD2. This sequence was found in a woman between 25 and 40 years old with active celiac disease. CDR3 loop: CASSETSGGYSGELFF. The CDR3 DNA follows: TGTGCCAGCAGTGAAACTAGCGGGGGATACTCCGGGGAGCTGTTTTTT.